This paragraph covers one TCR beta chain sequence. Antigen: not known. Per germline, CDR1 SGHTA and CDR2 FQGNSA. This CDR3 spans 13 amino acids. This entry is derived from a study of blood T cells in healthy people across ages. With a J-beta primer mix and a sample-barcoded 5' primer, a second PCR ran about 7 to 12 cycles. Using its own MiXCR run on the 5' RACE reads, TCRdb lists one record per CDR3 protein. The table includes over 300,000 distinct CDR3 sequences, 52% detected once. Study outcomes and limitations: Older age coincided with a roughly linear decline in TCR beta diversity per million T cells.

This TCR derives from a man between 60 and 70 years old in good health. Source material: blood. The V call is TRBV7-2, the J call TRBJ2-1, with TRBD2 identical over 9 bases. TRBJ2-7 matches the DNA end more closely, so the J call is doubtful. The CDR3 DNA sequence: TGTGCCAGCAGCTTAGGGCTAGCGGGGGAGCAGTACTTC. Protein sequence: CASSLGLAGEQYF.